This entry is about one TCR beta chain. Antigen: not known. TCRdb's table, derived via immunoSEQ multiplex PCR, lists solely in-frame clones and lacks some. The sample lists tens of thousands of clones, around 83% occurring once. The sample comes from a study of OX40 agonist ivuxolimab in advanced cancers. About the study: At 0.01 to 10 mg/kg, ivuxolimab was administered intravenously to patients every 2 weeks. Patients were around 83% male with ages roughly 23 to 79, mean about 65. Study results and caveats: In CD8+ T cells, expanded clones were on average more numerous than in CD4+.

Patients who had autoimmune disease history or got systemic immunosuppression were left out. The CDR3 has 13 residues. Germline loops: CDR1 WNHNN, CDR2 SYGVQD (reference sequence). V lost 0 bases and J lost 4, with 6 bases in between. The input for sequencing was CD4+ or CD8+ T cells sorted from blood, taken in a trial of the OX40 agonist ivuxolimab. The receptor was isolated from an adult with an advanced solid tumor such as melanoma, head and neck, liver or kidney cancer. J is TRBJ1-2 and V is TRBV10-1; D unresolved. CDR3 bases: TGCGCCAGCAGTGAGTCAGGGTTCTATGGCTACACCTTC. It is translated as CASSESGFYGYTF.